What follows is one T cell receptor (beta chain) and its context. Its specificity is not known. The data were obtained in a study of cytomegalovirus exposure and HLA in healthy donors. General study points: For most TCR beta V segments, an earlier analysis put the productive rate at about 87% or about 30% of the time.

Healthy bone marrow donors made up the donor group. Unmatched junction bases numbered 3, after V lost 4 bases and J lost 1 base. CDR1 is SGHDT and CDR2 is YYEEEE in the germline V gene. The length of the CDR3 is 14 residues. PCR used 60 Vbeta primers and 13 Jbeta primers. This table comes from immunoSEQ multiplex PCR, and its TCRdb copy is limited to in-frame clones, with some not included. The sample lists about 150,000 clones; around 79% were seen once. The sequence came from a man aged 30-40 years in good health and CMV-seropositive. Sequencing was done on a sample of PBMCs. V usage is TRBV5-6 and J usage is TRBJ1-1; 8 bases match TRBD1. The CDR3 sequence is CASSPTGANTEAFF. In DNA form, the CDR3 reads TGTGCCAGCAGCCCGACAGGGGCGAACACTGAAGCTTTCTTT.